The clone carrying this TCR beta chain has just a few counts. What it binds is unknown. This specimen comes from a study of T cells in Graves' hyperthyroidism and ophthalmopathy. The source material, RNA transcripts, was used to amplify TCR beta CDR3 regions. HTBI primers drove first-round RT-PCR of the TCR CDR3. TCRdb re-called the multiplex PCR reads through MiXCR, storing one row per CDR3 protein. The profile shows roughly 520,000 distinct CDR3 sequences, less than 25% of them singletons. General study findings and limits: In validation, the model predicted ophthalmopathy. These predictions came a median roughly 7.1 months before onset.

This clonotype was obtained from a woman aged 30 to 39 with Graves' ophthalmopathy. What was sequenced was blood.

CDR3 residues: CASSEYGFGTGRENGYTF. CDR3 DNA sequence: TGTGCCAGCAGTGAATATGGATTCGGGACAGGGAGGGAAAATGGCTACACCTTC. The chain is built from TRBV25-1 and TRBJ1-2, with 9 bases aligning to TRBD1. CDR1 and CDR2 (germline): MGHDK, SYGVNS. V was pared by 0 bases and J by 6 bases, with 14 bases of the junction left unmatched. The CDR3 totals 18 residues.